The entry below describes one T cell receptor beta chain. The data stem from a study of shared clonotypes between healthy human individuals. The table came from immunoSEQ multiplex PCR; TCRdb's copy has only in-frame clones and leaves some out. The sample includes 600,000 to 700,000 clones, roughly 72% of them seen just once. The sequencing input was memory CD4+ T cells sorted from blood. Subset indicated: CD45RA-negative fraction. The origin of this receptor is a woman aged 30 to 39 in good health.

In nucleotides, the CDR3 is TGCGCCAGCAAAGGAGCGGGAGTATACCACGAGCAGTACTTC. Encoded protein: CASKGAGVYHEQYF. The chain joins TRBV5-1 to TRBJ2-7, with 8 bases fitting TRBD2. V shed 6 bases and J 5 bases; nucleotides not matched to a gene: 10. The CDR3 runs 14 residues. In germline, CDR1 is SGHRS, CDR2 YFSETQ.